The 32 T cell receptor beta chains reported below all come from one sample, sequenced in a study of glioma-infiltrating T cells after dendritic cell vaccination. Stated time point: after dendritic cell vaccination, including at tumor progression/relapse. Libraries were prepared by immunoSEQ multiplex PCR; TCRdb keeps only in-frame clonotypes and omits some of them. The profile covers almost 90,000 clones, with roughly 87% appearing a single time and 5.5% to 8% taken by the ten largest. The sequences come from blood, collected after dendritic cell vaccination. The receptor source for this set is a human donor with glioblastoma.

This rearrangement joins TRBV4-3 to TRBJ2-1; 12 bases line up with TRBD2. The CDR3 consists of 15 residues. After removal of 0 bases from V and 7 bases from J, the junction contained 1 base not matched to a gene. From germline, CDR1 is LGHNA and CDR2 YSLEER. The CDR3 region has the DNA TGCGCCAGCAGCCAAGAAGGGACTAGCGGGAATGAGCAGTTCTTC. Its protein is CASSQEGTSGNEQFF.

In DNA, the CDR3 is TGTGCCAGCAGTGAACAGCCCAAAGAGACCCAGTACTTC. Its protein product is CASSEQPKETQYF. The gene calls are TRBV6-4 and TRBJ2-5; D gene uncertain. The CDR3 contains 13 residues. Between the trimmed V and J ends, which lost 3 bases and 3 bases, there was a span of 8 bases. CDR1 is MRHNA, CDR2 SNTAGT, per germline.

This chain uses TRBV15 with TRBJ2-6; 8 positions agree with TRBD1. The J segment lost 2 bases and the V segment lost 2 bases, leaving 2 bases of the junction unmatched. The CDR3 contains 16 residues. Germline values: CDR1 LNHNV, CDR2 YYDKDF (reference sequence). For the CDR3, the DNA is TGTGCCACCAGCAGAAGGACAGGGACTGGGGCCAACGTCCTGACTTTC. Translation gives CATSRRTGTGANVLTF.

CDR3: CASSQDFGGRENTEAFF. The CDR3 coding sequence is TGCGCCAGCAGCCAAGATTTCGGAGGCCGGGAGAACACTGAAGCTTTCTTT. J is TRBJ1-1 and V is TRBV4-3; D gene unclear. This CDR3 has 17 residues. V lost 0 bases and J 1 base, leaving 15 bases between the germline ends. In germline, CDR1 is LGHNA, CDR2 YSLEER.

The chain uses TRBV7-8 and TRBJ1-5; TRBD1 matches 8 bases. Unmatched junction bases numbered 5, after V lost 3 bases and J lost 4 bases. The germline gives CDR1 SGHVS, CDR2 FQNEAQ. The CDR3 has 15 amino acids. The CDR3: CASSLQGAGNQPQHF. The DNA for the CDR3 is TGTGCCAGCAGCTTGCAGGGGGCTGGGAATCAGCCCCAGCATTTT. Combining the CDR3 with reference TRBV7-8 and TRBJ1-5 gives the whole variable domain GAGVSQSPRYKVAKRGQDVALRCDPISGHVSLFWYQQALGQGPEFLTYFQNEAQLDKSGLPSDRFFAERPEGSVSTLKIQRTQQEDSAVYLCASSLQGAGNQPQHFGDGTRLSIL.

V usage is TRBV6-5 and J usage is TRBJ1-2, with TRBD1 matching 9 bases. The V segment lost 4 bases and the J segment 8 bases; nucleotides outside the gene matches: 8. Per the germline V gene, CDR1 is MNHEY and CDR2 is SVGAGI. The CDR3 runs 14 residues. This CDR3 is CASSLGQGNNGYTF. CDR3 nucleotide sequence: TGTGCCAGCAGTTTGGGACAGGGCAATAACGGCTACACCTTC.

The chain joins TRBV27 to TRBJ1-6; 8 bases match TRBD1. The V gene's germline CDR1 is MNHEY and CDR2 SMNVEV (reference sequence). The CDR3 loop spans 20 amino acids. The V and J ends lost 4 bases and 0 bases, in that order; junction bases with no gene match: 14. The CDR3 sequence is CASSWEGGQGLGSYNSPLHF. In DNA, the CDR3 is TGTGCCAGCAGTTGGGAGGGAGGACAGGGTTTGGGCTCCTATAATTCACCCCTCCACTTT.

The rearrangement uses TRBV6-5 and TRBJ2-7; the D is unclear. There are 14 residues in the CDR3. V lost 0 bases and J lost 0, with 6 bases in between. The germline V gene has CDR1 MNHEY and CDR2 SVGAGI. CDR3 coding DNA: TGTGCCAGCAGTTACTCGGCAATCTCCTACGAGCAGTACTTC. Its protein product is CASSYSAISYEQYF.

This rearrangement joins TRBV5-5 to TRBJ2-7, with D perhaps matching TRBD2 (6 bases). Germline CDR1 SGHKS, CDR2 YYEKEE (reference sequence). The CDR3 runs 14 residues. Trimming took 4 bases from V and 7 from J, leaving 18 bases between them. In DNA form, the CDR3 reads TGTGCCAGCAGCCGCCCTGGAGGGTCGGAGGAGCAGTACTTC. Translation gives CASSRPGGSEEQYF. Looking up the rest from reference TRBV5-5 and TRBJ2-7 gives the full variable domain: DAGVTQSPTHLIKTRGQQVTLRCSPISGHKSVSWYQQVLGQGPQFIFQYYEKEERGRGNFPDRFSARQFPNYSSELNVNALLLGDSALYLCASSRPGGSEEQYFGPGTRLTVT.

J is TRBJ1-2 and V is TRBV5-1; maybe TRBD1 (6 bases). The CDR3 is 13 residues long. Germline lookup yields CDR1 SGHRS and CDR2 YFSETQ. Trimming removed 2 bases at V and 6 bases at J, with 11 bases between. CDR3 in amino acids: CASSFRRGDGYTF. The CDR3 region has the DNA TGCGCCAGCAGCTTCCGCAGGGGAGATGGCTACACCTTC.

The rearrangement joins TRBV5-1 to TRBJ2-2; 8 bases fit TRBD1. The CDR3 spans 15 residues. Germline V gene data show CDR1 as SGHRS and CDR2 as YFSETQ. The junction had 3 bases not matched to a gene; V was cut back by 0 bases and J by 5 bases. CDR3 residues: CASSLERQGTGELFF. CDR3 DNA sequence: TGCGCCAGCAGCTTGGAACGACAGGGGACCGGGGAGCTGTTTTTT.

The chain uses TRBV6-1 and TRBJ1-1; D might be TRBD1 (6 bases). The CDR3 is 13 residues long. Trimming cost V 7 bases and J 2 bases, with 11 bases left between them. Germline CDR1 MNHNS, CDR2 SASEGT. This CDR3 is CASMAGANTEAFF. Written as DNA, the CDR3 is TGTGCCAGCATGGCAGGGGCTAACACTGAAGCTTTCTTT.

The rearrangement uses TRBV7-3 and TRBJ2-2, with 7 bases aligning to TRBD2. The V gene's germline CDR1 is SGHTA and CDR2 FQGTGA. The CDR3 length is 17 residues. V lost 1 base, J lost 0 bases, and 5 bases stayed unmatched. The CDR3, as DNA: TGTGCCAGCAGCTTAAGGGGCGCGGGGGCGAACACCGGGGAGCTGTTTTTT. Encoded protein: CASSLRGAGANTGELFF.

The chain joins TRBV5-8 to TRBJ2-3; D gene uncertain. The CDR3 runs 15 residues. Germline assignment: CDR1 SGHTS and CDR2 YDEGEE. V was trimmed by 5 bases and J by 2 bases, leaving 15 bases between them. The DNA of the CDR3 is TGTGCCAGCAGTGGCGAAAACACAGCCACAGATACGCAGTATTTT. Translation gives CASSGENTATDTQYF.

The chain uses TRBV7-9 and TRBJ2-7; 10 nucleotides match TRBD1. The trim removed 5 bases at V and 3 bases at J, leaving 1 base unmatched. The CDR3 spans 13 residues. Germline V CDR1 and CDR2: SEHNR, FQNEAQ (reference sequence). CDR3 in amino acids: CASSRDRGYEQYF. The CDR3 bases are TGTGCCAGCAGCCGGGACAGGGGCTACGAGCAGTACTTC. The full variable domain, in which reference TRBV7-9 and TRBJ2-7 provide the parts outside the CDR3, is DTGVSQNPRHKITKRGQNVTFRCDPISEHNRLYWYRQTLGQGPEFLTYFQNEAQLEKSRLLSDRFSAERPKGSFSTLEIQRTEQGDSAMYLCASSRDRGYEQYFGPGTRLTVT.

The CDR3: CSAGQDYGYTF. CDR3 bases: TGCAGCGCAGGACAGGACTATGGCTACACCTTC. J is TRBJ1-2 and V is TRBV29-1; 7 bases fit TRBD1. V lost 7 bases, J lost 3 bases, and 2 bases stayed unmatched. Germline V lookup: CDR1 SQVTM, CDR2 ANQGSEA. The CDR3 contains 11 residues.

This clone is classed as medium-sized. The chain carries TRBV5-4 and TRBJ1-1; 8 bases are shared with TRBD1. Trimming took 5 bases from V and 1 from J; bases not matched to a gene: 10. Germline loops: CDR1 SGHNT, CDR2 YYREEE (reference sequence). The CDR3 contains 16 residues. In DNA, the CDR3 is TGTGCCAGCAGAAAGGGACAGGCCAGCCAGAACACTGAAGCTTTCTTT. As protein: CASRKGQASQNTEAFF.

The chain carries TRBV14 and TRBJ2-1; the D gene is possibly TRBD1 (5 bases). This CDR3 contains 17 residues. Germline assignment: CDR1 SGHDN and CDR2 FVKESK. V lost 0 bases, J lost 1 base, and 13 bases lay in between. The CDR3 here is CASSQDEWGTSYNEQFF. In nucleotides, the CDR3 is TGTGCCAGCAGCCAAGATGAGTGGGGCACGTCCTACAATGAGCAGTTCTTC.

This rearrangement joins TRBV5-1 to TRBJ1-1; possible D gene TRBD1, 6 bases. Trimming removed 5 bases from V and 1 base from J, with 12 bases in between. The CDR3 covers 14 residues. CDR1 is SGHRS and CDR2 is YFSETQ in the germline V gene. CDR3 nucleotides: TGCGCCAGCAGAACAGGGAATCCGAACACTGAAGCTTTCTTT. It yields the protein CASRTGNPNTEAFF. Based on the CDR3 plus reference TRBV5-1 and TRBJ1-1, the full variable domain is KAGVTQTPRYLIKTRGQQVTLSCSPISGHRSVSWYQQTPGQGLQFLFEYFSETQRNKGNFPGRFSGRQFSNSRSEMNVSTLELGDSALYLCASRTGNPNTEAFFGQGTRLTVV.

The CDR3 loop reads CASRTQGENTEAFF. CDR3 DNA: TGTGCCAGCAGAACACAGGGGGAGAACACTGAAGCTTTCTTT. The V call is TRBV6-6, the J call TRBJ1-1; 8 bases are shared with TRBD1. The CDR3 has 14 amino acids. Germline lookup yields CDR1 MNHNY and CDR2 SVGAGI (reference sequence). V trimming: 6 bases; J trimming: 1 base; junction bases outside the gene matches: 4.

This clone was observed a handful of times. The CDR3 here is CASSADSGNTIYF. The CDR3 DNA reads TGCGCCAGCAGCGCCGACAGTGGAAACACCATATATTTT. The chain joins TRBV5-1 to TRBJ1-3; D may be TRBD1 (5 bases). CDR1 and CDR2 (germline): SGHRS, YFSETQ. This CDR3 region has 13 residues. V dropped 4 bases and J dropped 3 bases, with 8 bases sitting between them.

The chain combines TRBV19 with TRBJ2-1, with 16 bases matching TRBD2. Trimming at V came to 6 bases and at J to 10 bases, leaving 12 bases not matched to a gene. Germline V gene data show CDR1 as LNHDA and CDR2 as SQIVND (reference sequence). The CDR3 consists of 17 residues. CDR3 coding DNA: TGTGCCAGTAGCATCGAGGGACTAGCGGGGGGGCCTTCGGAGCAGTTCTTC. The encoded protein is CASSIEGLAGGPSEQFF. Combining the CDR3 with reference TRBV19 and TRBJ2-1 gives the whole variable domain DGGITQSPKYLFRKEGQNVTLSCEQNLNHDAMYWYRQDPGQGLRLIYYSQIVNDFQKGDIAEGYSVSREKKESFPLTVTSAQKNPTAFYLCASSIEGLAGGPSEQFFGPGTRLTVL.

This chain joins TRBV9 and TRBJ2-7; unclear D gene. The CDR3 sequence is 14 residues long. Germline CDR1 and CDR2: SGDLS and YYNGEE. The V end was cut by 2 bases, the J end by 3 bases, with 12 bases between. The CDR3 bases are TGTGCCAGCAGCGTTGGCCTTGAAGTCTACGAGCAGTACTTC. Its translation: CASSVGLEVYEQYF.

J is TRBJ2-7 and V is TRBV11-1; 8 bases are shared with TRBD1. Germline V gene lookup returns CDR1 SGHAT and CDR2 FQDESV (reference sequence). The CDR3 extends over 15 amino acids. V lost 3 bases, J lost 3 bases, and 7 bases stayed unmatched. DNA of the CDR3: TGTGCCAGCAGCTTCACGACAGGGGAAGGCTACGAGCAGTACTTC. Amino acid sequence: CASSFTTGEGYEQYF.

J is TRBJ2-3 and V is TRBV9, with TRBD2 identical over 14 bases. CDR3 length: 20 amino acids. Germline CDR1 is SGDLS and CDR2 is YYNGEE. Trimming took 0 bases from V and 7 from J; bases not matched to a gene: 16. CDR3 bases: TGTGCCAGCAGCGTAGCTACGGAGACTAGCGGGGGGGAAACTGCGAATACGCAGTATTTT. It translates to CASSVATETSGGETANTQYF.

In this sample, this clone turned up once. This chain joins TRBV6-5 and TRBJ2-2, with 10 bases that match TRBD1. Germline V lookup: CDR1 MNHEY, CDR2 SVGAGI. Losses at the gene ends were 10 bases for V and 5 bases for J; bases not matched to a gene: 4. CDR3 length: 13 amino acids. The CDR3 region has the DNA TGTGCCACCTGGACAGGGGGAACCGGGGAGCTGTTTTTT. Translation: CATWTGGTGELFF.

The chain has TRBV11-2 and TRBJ2-3; possibly TRBD2 for D (6 bases). Trimming left V 1 base short and J 6 bases short, with 14 bases between. The CDR3 has 15 amino acids. Germline CDR1 and CDR2: SGHAT and FQNNGV. CDR3 protein: CASSLGDPRDDTQYF. The CDR3 bases are TGTGCCAGCAGCTTAGGGGACCCGCGGGATGATACGCAGTATTTT.

V usage is TRBV7-6 and J usage is TRBJ2-1, with 7 bases matching TRBD1. Per the germline V gene, CDR1 is SGHVS and CDR2 is FNYEAQ. V shed 2 bases and J 7 bases; nucleotides not matched to a gene: 5. The CDR3 loop spans 14 amino acids. CDR3 nucleotides: TGTGCCAGCAGCTTAACAGGGGTAGGGAATGAGCAGTTCTTC. It is translated as CASSLTGVGNEQFF.

The CDR3 protein is CASSTVGGARRELFF. CDR3 coding DNA: TGTGCCAGCAGCACGGTCGGGGGGGCCCGAAGGGAGCTGTTTTTT. The chain carries TRBV5-6 and TRBJ2-2; the match to TRBD2 covers 8 bases. This CDR3 has 15 amino acids. J gave up 9 bases and V 4 bases, and 11 bases lay outside the gene matches. CDR1 is SGHDT, CDR2 YYEEEE, per germline.

This clone was detected only a few times. The rearrangement links TRBV2 to TRBJ1-5; no clear D gene. The CDR3 totals 12 residues. CDR1 and CDR2 from the germline V gene are SNHLY and FYNNEI. Trimming left V 6 bases short and J 11 bases short, with 14 bases between. CDR3 in amino acids: CASRARSLTQHF. CDR3 nucleotides: TGTGCCAGCAGGGCCCGCTCTTTGACCCAGCATTTT.

The rearrangement joins TRBV4-3 to TRBJ2-3; D is ambiguous. The CDR3 consists of 15 residues. Per germline, CDR1 LGHNA and CDR2 YSLEER. V was shortened by 2 bases and J by 0 bases, with 9 bases between the two germline ends. The DNA for the CDR3 is TGCGCCAGCAGCCAATACTACGAAAGCACAGATACGCAGTATTTT. Translated: CASSQYYESTDTQYF.

The chain combines TRBV19 with TRBJ1-5, with D maybe TRBD1 (5 bases). This CDR3 region has 15 residues. The V gene's germline CDR1 is LNHDA and CDR2 SQIVND (reference sequence). V was pared by 3 bases and J by 0 bases, with 9 bases between. The CDR3 reads CASSIQGYSNQPQHF. In DNA, the CDR3 is TGTGCCAGTAGTATCCAGGGTTATAGCAATCAGCCCCAGCATTTT.